This TCR beta chain emerged from a study of T cells after posttransplantation cyclophosphamide. Generated by immunoSEQ multiplex PCR, the TCRdb table keeps only in-frame clones and is missing some. The table lists about 40,000 clones, with no singletons. Looked up from germline, CDR1 is MNHNS and CDR2 is SASEGT. V was pared by 7 bases and J by 6 bases, with 12 bases of the junction left unmatched. This CDR3 comprises 14 residues. This clone has at least ten counts. Sequenced input: PBMCs. The chain recombines TRBV6-1 with TRBJ2-7, with 7 bases that match TRBD1. This clonotype was sampled from a woman aged 45-65 years in good health and a related stem cell transplant donor. The CDR3, as DNA: TGTGCCAGCACTCCGACAGGGAATCGCGGCGAGCAGTACTTC. This sequence encodes CASTPTGNRGEQYF.